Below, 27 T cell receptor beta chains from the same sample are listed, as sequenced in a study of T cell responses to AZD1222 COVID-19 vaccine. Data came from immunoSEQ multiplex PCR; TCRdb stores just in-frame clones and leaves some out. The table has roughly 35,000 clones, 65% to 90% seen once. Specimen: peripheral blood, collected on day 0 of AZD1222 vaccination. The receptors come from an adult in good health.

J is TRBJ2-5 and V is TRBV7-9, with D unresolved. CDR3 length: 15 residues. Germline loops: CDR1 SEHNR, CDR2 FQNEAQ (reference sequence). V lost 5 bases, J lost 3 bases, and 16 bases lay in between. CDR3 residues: CASSTPVDGEETQYF. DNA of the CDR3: TGTGCCAGCAGCACCCCGGTCGACGGTGAAGAGACCCAGTACTTC.

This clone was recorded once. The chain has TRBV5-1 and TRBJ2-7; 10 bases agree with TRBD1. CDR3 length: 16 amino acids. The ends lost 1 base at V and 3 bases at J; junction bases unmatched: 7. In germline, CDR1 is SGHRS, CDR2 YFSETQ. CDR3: CASSLSGGTGVYEQYF. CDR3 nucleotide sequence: TGCGCCAGCAGCTTGTCCGGGGGGACAGGGGTCTACGAGCAGTACTTC.

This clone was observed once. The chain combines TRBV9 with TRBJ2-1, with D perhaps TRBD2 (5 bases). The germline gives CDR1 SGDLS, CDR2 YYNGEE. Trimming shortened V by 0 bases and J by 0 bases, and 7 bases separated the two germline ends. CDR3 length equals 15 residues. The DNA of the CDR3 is TGTGCCAGCAGCGTAGTGGCGGGCTCCTACAATGAGCAGTTCTTC. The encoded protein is CASSVVAGSYNEQFF.

Here the CDR3 reads CASSLVRDRLVTGELFF. The CDR3 DNA is TGTGCCAGCAGTTTAGTCCGAGACAGGCTGGTCACCGGGGAGCTGTTTTTT. The chain couples TRBV28 to TRBJ2-2, with TRBD1 as a possible D gene (6 bases). V shed 2 bases and J shed 4 bases, with 17 bases lying between them. Germline V gives CDR1 MDHEN, CDR2 SYDVKM. This CDR3 is built from 17 residues.

The DNA of the CDR3 is TGTGCCTGGAGTGTAAGCGGGGACAGGGGGCGCAAAGGCTACACCTTC. It translates to CAWSVSGDRGRKGYTF. The chain uses TRBV30 and TRBJ1-2; the match to TRBD1 covers 12 bases. The CDR3 runs 16 residues. Trimming cost V 0 bases and J 8 bases; bases outside gene matches: 10. Germline V gene lookup returns CDR1 GTSNPN and CDR2 SVGIG (reference sequence).

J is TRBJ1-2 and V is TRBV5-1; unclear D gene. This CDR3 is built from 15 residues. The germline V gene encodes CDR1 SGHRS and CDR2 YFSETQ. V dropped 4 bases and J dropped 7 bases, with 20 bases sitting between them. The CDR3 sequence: CASSLGSLGMGGYTF. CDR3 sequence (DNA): TGCGCCAGCAGCCTCGGGTCATTGGGGATGGGTGGCTACACCTTC.

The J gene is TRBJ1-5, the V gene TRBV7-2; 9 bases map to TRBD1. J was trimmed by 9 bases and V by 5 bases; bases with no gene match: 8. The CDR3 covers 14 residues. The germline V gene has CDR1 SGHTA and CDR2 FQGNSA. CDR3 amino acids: CASSLTGGERPQHF. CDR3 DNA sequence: TGTGCCAGCAGCCTAACAGGGGGCGAGCGGCCCCAGCATTTT.

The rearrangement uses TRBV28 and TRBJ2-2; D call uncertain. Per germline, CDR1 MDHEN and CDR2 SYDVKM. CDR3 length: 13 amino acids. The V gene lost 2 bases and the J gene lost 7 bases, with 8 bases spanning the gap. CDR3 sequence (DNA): TGTGCCAGCAGTTTAGGCAGCCACGGGGAGCTGTTTTTT. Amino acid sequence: CASSLGSHGELFF.

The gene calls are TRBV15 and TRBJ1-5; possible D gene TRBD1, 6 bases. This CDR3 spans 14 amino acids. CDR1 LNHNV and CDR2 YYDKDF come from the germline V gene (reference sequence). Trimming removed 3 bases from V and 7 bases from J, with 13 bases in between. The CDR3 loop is CATSRDSSKQPQHF. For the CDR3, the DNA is TGTGCCACCAGCAGGGACAGCTCGAAGCAGCCCCAGCATTTT.

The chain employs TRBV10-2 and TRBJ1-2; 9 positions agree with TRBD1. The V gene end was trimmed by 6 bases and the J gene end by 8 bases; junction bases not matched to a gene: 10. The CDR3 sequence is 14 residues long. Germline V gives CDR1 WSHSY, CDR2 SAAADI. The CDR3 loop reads CASRRSQGAVGYTF. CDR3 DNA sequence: TGCGCCAGCAGGCGATCACAGGGGGCGGTGGGCTACACCTTC.

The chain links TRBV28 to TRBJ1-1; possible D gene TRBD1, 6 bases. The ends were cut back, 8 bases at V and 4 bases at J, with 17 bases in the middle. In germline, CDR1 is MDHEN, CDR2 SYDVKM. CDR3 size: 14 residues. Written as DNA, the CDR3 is TGTGCCAGCGGTTGGGGGGGGCTCGTCACTGAAGCTTTCTTT. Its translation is CASGWGGLVTEAFF. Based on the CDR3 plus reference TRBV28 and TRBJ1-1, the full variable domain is DVKVTQSSRYLVKRTGEKVFLECVQDMDHENMFWYRQDPGLGLRLIYFSYDVKMKEKGDIPEGYSVSREKKERFSLILESASTNQTSMYLCASGWGGLVTEAFFGQGTRLTVV.

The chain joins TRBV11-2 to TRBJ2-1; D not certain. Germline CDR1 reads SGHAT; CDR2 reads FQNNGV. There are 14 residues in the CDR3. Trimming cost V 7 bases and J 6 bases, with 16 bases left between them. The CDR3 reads CASTGPITANEQFF. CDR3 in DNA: TGTGCCAGCACCGGCCCCATTACAGCCAATGAGCAGTTCTTC.

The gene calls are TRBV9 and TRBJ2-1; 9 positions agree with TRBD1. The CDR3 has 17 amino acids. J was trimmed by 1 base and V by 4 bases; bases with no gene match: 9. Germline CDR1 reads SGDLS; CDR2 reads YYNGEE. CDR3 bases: TGTGCCAGCAGCCCCCTGGGGGGACAGGGATCCTACAATGAGCAGTTCTTC. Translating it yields CASSPLGGQGSYNEQFF.

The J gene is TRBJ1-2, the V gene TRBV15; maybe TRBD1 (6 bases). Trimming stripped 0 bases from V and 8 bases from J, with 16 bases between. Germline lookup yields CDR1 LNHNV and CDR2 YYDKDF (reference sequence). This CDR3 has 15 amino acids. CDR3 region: CATSRDTGGLSGYTF. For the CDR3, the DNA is TGTGCCACCAGCAGAGATACGGGGGGGCTTAGCGGCTACACCTTC. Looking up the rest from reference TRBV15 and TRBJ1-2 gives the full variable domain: DAMVIQNPRYQVTQFGKPVTLSCSQTLNHNVMYWYQQKSSQAPKLLFHYYDKDFNNEADTPDNFQSRRPNTSFCFLDIRSPGLGDTAMYLCATSRDTGGLSGYTFGSGTRLTVV.

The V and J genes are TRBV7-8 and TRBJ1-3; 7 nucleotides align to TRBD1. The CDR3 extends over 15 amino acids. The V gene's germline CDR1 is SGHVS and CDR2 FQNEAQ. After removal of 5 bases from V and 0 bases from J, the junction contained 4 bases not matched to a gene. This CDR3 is CASSRGGISGNTIYF. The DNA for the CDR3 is TGTGCCAGCAGCCGAGGGGGCATCTCTGGAAACACCATATATTTT. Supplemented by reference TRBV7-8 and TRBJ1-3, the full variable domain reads GAGVSQSPRYKVAKRGQDVALRCDPISGHVSLFWYQQALGQGPEFLTYFQNEAQLDKSGLPSDRFFAERPEGSVSTLKIQRTQQEDSAVYLCASSRGGISGNTIYFGEGSWLTVV.

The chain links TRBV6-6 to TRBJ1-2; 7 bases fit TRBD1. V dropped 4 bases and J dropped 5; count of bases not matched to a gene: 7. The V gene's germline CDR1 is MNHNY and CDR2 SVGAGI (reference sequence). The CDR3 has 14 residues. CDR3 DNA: TGTGCCAGCAGTTTCGGGACAGACCAGTATGGCTACACCTTC. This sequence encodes CASSFGTDQYGYTF.

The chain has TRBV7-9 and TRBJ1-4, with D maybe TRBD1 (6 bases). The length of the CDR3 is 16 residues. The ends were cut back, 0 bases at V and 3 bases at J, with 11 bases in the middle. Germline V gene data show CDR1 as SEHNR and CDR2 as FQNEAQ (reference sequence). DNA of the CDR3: TGTGCCAGCAGCTTAGCGCGGGGGGCGGCTAATGAAAAACTGTTTTTT. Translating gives CASSLARGAANEKLFF.

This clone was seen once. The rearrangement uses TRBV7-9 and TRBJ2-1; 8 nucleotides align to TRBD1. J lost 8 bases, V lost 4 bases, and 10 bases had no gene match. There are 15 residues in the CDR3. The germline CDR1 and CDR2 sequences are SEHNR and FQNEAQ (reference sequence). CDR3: CASSSWGQVIDEQFF. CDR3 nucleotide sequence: TGTGCCAGCAGCTCTTGGGGACAGGTGATCGATGAGCAGTTCTTC.

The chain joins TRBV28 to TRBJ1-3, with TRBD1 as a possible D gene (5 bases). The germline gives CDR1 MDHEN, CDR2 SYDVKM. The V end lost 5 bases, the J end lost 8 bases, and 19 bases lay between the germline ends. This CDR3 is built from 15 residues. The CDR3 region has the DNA TGTGCCAGCAGTGCGACCGGGACCGGGTTTGACACCATATATTTT. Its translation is CASSATGTGFDTIYF.

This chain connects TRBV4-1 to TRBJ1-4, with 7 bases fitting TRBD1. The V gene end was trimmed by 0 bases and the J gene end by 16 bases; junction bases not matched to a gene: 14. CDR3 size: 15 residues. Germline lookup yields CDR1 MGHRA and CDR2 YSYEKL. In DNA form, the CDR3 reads TGCGCCAGCAGCCAAGAGGGAACAGGGGTGGGTACCGCGTTTTTT. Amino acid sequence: CASSQEGTGVGTAFF.

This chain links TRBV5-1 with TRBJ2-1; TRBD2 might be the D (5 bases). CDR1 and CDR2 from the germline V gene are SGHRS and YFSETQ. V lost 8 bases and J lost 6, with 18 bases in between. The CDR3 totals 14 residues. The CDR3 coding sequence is TGCGCCAGTACCACCGGAGGTGCCGGCAATGAGCAGTTCTTC. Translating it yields CASTTGGAGNEQFF.

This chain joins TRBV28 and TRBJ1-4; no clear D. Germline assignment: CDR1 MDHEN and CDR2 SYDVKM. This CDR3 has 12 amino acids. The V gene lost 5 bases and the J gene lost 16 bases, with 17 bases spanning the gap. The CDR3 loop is CASSPVPGTWFF. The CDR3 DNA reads TGTGCCAGCAGTCCCGTCCCGGGCACCTGGTTTTTT. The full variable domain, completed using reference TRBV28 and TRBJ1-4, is DVKVTQSSRYLVKRTGEKVFLECVQDMDHENMFWYRQDPGLGLRLIYFSYDVKMKEKGDIPEGYSVSREKKERFSLILESASTNQTSMYLCASSPVPGTWFFGSGTQLSVL.

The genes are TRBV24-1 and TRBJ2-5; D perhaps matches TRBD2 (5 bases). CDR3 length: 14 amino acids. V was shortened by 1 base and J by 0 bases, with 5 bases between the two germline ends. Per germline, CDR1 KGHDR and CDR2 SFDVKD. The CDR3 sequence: CATSDFSDQETQYF. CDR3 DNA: TGTGCCACCAGTGATTTTAGCGACCAAGAGACCCAGTACTTC.

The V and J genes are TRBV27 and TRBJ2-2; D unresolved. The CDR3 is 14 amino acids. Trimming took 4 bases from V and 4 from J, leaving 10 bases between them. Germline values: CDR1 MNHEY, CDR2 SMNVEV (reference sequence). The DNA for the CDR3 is TGTGCCAGCAGTTCTCTAGAGACCACCGGGGAGCTGTTTTTT. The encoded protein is CASSSLETTGELFF.

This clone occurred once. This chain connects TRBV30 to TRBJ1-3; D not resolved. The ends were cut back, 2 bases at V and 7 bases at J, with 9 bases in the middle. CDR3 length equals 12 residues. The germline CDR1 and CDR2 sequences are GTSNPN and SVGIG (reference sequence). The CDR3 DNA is TGTGCCTGGAGTCCTACGCGGAACACCATATATTTT. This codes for CAWSPTRNTIYF.

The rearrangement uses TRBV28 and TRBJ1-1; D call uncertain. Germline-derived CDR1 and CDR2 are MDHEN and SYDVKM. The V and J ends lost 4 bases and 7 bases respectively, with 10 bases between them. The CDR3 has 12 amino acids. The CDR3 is CASSSPGLEAFF. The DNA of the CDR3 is TGTGCCAGCAGTTCCCCCGGACTTGAAGCTTTCTTT.

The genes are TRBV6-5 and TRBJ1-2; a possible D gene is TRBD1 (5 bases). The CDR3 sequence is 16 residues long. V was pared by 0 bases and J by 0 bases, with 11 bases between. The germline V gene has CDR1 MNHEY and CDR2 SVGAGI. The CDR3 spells CASSYSRAEPNYGYTF. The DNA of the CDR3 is TGTGCCAGCAGTTACTCCAGGGCCGAACCTAACTATGGCTACACCTTC.